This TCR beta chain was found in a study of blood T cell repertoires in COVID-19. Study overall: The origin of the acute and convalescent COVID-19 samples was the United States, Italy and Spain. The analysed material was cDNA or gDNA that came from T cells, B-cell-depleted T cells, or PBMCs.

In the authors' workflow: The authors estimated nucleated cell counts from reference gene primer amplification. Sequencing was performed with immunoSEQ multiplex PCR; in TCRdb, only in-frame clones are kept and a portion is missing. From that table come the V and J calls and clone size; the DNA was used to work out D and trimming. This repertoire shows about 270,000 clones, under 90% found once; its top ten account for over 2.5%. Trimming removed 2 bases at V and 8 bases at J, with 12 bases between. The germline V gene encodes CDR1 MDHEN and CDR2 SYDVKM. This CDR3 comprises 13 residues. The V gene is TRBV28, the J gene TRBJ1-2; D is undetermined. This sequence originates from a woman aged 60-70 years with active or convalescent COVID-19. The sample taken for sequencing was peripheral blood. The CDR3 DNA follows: TGTGCCAGCAGTTTAAGCCCCTCCCTGGGCTACACCTTC. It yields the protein CASSLSPSLGYTF.